This T cell receptor (beta chain) comes out of a study of early T cells in non-severe SARS-CoV-2 infection. Study-level background: With bulk RNA from unsorted whole blood as input, sequencing yielded unpaired chains.

Study findings and constraints: Sequences matched to VDJdb favored anti-spike CD8 responses, while private and CD4 specificities were missed.

Unique molecular identifiers were affixed to single, distinct cDNA molecules. TCRdb fed the 5' RACE reads into MiXCR, producing one record per CDR3 protein. The repertoire holds about 61,000 distinct CDR3 sequences, with roughly a tenth as singletons. Germline V gene data show CDR1 as LGHDT and CDR2 as YNNKEL (reference sequence). V dropped 7 bases and J dropped 0 bases, with 12 bases sitting between them. The CDR3 covers 15 residues. This clonotype was counted at least ten times. Its matching antigen is unknown. This sequence joins TRBV3-1 and TRBJ2-2; maybe TRBD2 (6 bases). The TCR originated in an adult who was a healthcare worker with PCR-confirmed SARS-CoV-2 infection or an uninfected control (not recorded which). The specimen was whole blood. CDR3 sequence: CASTGGRSNTGELFF. CDR3 coding DNA: TGTGCCAGCACTGGGGGGAGATCGAACACCGGGGAGCTGTTTTTT.